This record looks at one T cell receptor beta chain sequence and its context. Libraries were prepared by immunoSEQ multiplex PCR; TCRdb keeps only in-frame clonotypes and omits some of them. Here the sample spans around 190,000 clones, 85% being singletons. The record originates from a study of cytomegalovirus exposure and HLA in healthy donors. This CDR3 is 15 amino acids long. Germline V lookup: CDR1 MDHEN, CDR2 SYDVKM. V shed 3 bases and J shed 4 bases, with 13 bases lying between them. Specimen: PBMCs. This chain connects TRBV28 to TRBJ2-1; D perhaps matches TRBD2 (7 bases). This clonotype was obtained from a man in his late teens or twenties in good health and CMV-seropositive. The chain's CDR3 is CASSFGGGLYNEQFF. For the CDR3, the DNA is TGTGCCAGCAGTTTCGGCGGGGGCCTATACAATGAGCAGTTCTTC.